This T cell receptor (beta chain) was recovered during a study of shared clonotypes between healthy human individuals. For the study at large: Plates per donor: three CD4 naive, three CD4 memory, two CD8 naive, one CD8 memory. Whole-study results and caveats: Naive CD4 clonotypes overlapped across a handful of donors at approximately 4.5%. Generation probabilities were higher for clonotypes shared across all four sorted-subset donors than for unshared ones.

Note on this clone: Its antigen remains unknown.

Naive CD8 cells, CD45RO-negative and positively selected for CCR7, excluded terminally differentiated effector memory CD45RA+ cells. The V end was cut by 3 bases, the J end by 8 bases, with 23 bases between. In germline, CDR1 is SGDLS, CDR2 YYNGEE. The CDR3 is made up of 17 amino acids. Sequencing used immunoSEQ multiplex PCR; TCRdb keeps in-frame clones, though not all of them. The top ten clones hold approximately 25% of a sample with about 680,000 clones, under 95% of them seen once. The chain joins TRBV9 to TRBJ1-4; unclear D gene. Sequencing input: naive CD8+ T cells sorted from blood. This receptor was taken from a man aged 30 to 39 in good health. CDR3 loop: CASSADSREADQEKLFF. CDR3 in DNA: TGTGCCAGCAGCGCCGATTCTCGAGAGGCGGATCAGGAAAAACTGTTTTTT.